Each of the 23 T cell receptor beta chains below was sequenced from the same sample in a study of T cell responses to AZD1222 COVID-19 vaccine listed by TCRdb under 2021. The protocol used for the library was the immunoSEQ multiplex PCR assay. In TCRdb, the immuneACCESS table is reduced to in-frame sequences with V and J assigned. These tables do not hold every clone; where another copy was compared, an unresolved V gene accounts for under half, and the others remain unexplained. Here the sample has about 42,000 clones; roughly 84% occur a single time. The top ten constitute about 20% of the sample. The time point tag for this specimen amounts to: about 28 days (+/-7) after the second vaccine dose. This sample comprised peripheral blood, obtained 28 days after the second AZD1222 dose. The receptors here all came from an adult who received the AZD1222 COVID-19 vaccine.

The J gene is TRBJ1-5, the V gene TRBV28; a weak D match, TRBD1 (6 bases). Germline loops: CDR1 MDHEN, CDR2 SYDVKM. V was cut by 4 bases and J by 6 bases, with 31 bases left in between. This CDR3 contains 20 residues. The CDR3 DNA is TGTGCCAGCAGTTCCTCCGGGACAAACCGCGTTATTACCTGGGGTCAGCCCCAGCATTTT. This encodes CASSSSGTNRVITWGQPQHF.

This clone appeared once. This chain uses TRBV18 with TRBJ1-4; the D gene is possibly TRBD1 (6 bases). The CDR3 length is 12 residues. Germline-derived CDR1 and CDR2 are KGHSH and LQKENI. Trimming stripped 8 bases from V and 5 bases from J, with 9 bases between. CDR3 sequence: CASKTGNEKLFF. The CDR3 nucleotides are TGTGCCAGCAAAACAGGGAATGAAAAACTGTTTTTT.

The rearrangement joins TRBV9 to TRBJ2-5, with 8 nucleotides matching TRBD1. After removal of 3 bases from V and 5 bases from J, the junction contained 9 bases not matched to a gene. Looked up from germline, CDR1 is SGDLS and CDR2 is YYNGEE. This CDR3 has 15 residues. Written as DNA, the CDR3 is TGTGCCAGCAGCGGATACTCAGGGGGCGGGGAGACCCAGTACTTC. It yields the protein CASSGYSGGGETQYF.

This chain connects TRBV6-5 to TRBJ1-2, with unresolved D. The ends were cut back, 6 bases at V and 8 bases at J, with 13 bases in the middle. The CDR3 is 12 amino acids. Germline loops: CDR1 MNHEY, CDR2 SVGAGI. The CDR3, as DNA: TGTGCCAGCAGGGGTACGAGTTTAGGCTACACCTTC. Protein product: CASRGTSLGYTF.

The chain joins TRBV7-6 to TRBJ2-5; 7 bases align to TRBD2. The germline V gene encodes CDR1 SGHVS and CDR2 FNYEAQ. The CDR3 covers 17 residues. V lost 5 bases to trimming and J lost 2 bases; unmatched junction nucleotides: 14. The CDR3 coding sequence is TGTGCCAGCAGCCCAGGGATCGCAGCGGGAACGCAAGAGACCCAGTACTTC. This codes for CASSPGIAAGTQETQYF.

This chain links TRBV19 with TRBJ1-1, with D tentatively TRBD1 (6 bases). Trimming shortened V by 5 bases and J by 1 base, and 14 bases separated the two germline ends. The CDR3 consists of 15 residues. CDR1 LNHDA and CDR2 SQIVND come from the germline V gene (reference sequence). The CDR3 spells CASSLALGGNTEAFF. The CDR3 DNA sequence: TGTGCCAGTAGTCTCGCCCTAGGGGGGAACACTGAAGCTTTCTTT.

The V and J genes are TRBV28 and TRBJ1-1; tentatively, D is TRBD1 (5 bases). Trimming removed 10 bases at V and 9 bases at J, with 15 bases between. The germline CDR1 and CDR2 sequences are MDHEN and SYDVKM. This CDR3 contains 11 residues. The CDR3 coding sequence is TGTGCCACCCGGGGGAATCCCCAAGCTTTCTTT. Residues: CATRGNPQAFF.

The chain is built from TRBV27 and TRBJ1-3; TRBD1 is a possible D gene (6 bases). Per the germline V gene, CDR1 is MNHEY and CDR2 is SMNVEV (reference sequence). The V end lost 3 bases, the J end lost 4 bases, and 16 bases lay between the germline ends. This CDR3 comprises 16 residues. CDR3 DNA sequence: TGTGCCAGCAGTTTGACTCCACAGGGTATAGGAAACACCATATATTTT. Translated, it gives CASSLTPQGIGNTIYF.

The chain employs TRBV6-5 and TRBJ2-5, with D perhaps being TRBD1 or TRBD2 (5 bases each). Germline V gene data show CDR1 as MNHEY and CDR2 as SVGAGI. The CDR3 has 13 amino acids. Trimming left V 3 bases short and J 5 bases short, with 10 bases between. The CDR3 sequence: CASSYGTKETQYF. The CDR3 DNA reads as TGTGCCAGCAGTTATGGGACGAAGGAGACCCAGTACTTC.

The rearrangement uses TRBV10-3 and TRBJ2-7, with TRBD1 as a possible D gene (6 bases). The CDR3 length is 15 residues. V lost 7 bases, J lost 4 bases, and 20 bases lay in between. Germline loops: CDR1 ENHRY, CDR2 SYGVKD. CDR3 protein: CAIKDPGRGLYEQYF. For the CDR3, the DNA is TGTGCCATCAAAGATCCTGGCAGGGGCCTTTACGAGCAGTACTTC.

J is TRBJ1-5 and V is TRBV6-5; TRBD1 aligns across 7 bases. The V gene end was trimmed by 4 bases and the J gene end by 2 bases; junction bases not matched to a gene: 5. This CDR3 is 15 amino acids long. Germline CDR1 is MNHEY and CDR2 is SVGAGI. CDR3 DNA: TGTGCCAGCAGTTCAACAGGGGTTGGCAATCAGCCCCAGCATTTT. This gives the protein CASSSTGVGNQPQHF.

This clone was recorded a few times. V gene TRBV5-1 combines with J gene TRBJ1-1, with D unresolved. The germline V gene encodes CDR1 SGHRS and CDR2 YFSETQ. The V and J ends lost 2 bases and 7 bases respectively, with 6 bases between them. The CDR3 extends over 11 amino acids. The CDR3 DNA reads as TGCGCCAGCAGCTTCGGGGTTGAAGCTTTCTTT. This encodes CASSFGVEAFF.

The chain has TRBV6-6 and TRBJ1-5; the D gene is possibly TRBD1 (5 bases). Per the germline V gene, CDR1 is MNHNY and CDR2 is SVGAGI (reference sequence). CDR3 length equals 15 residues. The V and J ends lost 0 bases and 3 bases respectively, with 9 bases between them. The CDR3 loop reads CASSYSGGFNQPQHF. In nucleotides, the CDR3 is TGTGCCAGCAGTTACTCCGGGGGTTTCAATCAGCCCCAGCATTTT.

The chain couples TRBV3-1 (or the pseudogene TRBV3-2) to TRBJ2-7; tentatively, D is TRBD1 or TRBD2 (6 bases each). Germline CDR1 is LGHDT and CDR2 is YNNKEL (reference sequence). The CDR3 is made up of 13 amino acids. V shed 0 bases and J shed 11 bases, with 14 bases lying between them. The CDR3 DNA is TGTGCCAGCAGCCAAGATCCCCACAGGGAGGAGTACTTC. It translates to CASSQDPHREEYF.

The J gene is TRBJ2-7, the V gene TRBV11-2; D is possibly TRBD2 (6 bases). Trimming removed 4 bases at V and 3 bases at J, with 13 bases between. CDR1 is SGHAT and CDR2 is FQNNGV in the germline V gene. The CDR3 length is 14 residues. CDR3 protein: CASSYRDGGYEQYF. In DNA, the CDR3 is TGTGCCAGCAGCTACCGGGACGGGGGCTACGAGCAGTACTTC.

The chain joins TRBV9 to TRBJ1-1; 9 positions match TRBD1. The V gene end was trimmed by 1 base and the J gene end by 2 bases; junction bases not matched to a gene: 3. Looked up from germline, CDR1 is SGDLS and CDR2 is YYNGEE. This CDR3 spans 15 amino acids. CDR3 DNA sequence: TGTGCCAGCAGCGTAACGGGACAGGGTAACACTGAAGCTTTCTTT. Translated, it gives CASSVTGQGNTEAFF.

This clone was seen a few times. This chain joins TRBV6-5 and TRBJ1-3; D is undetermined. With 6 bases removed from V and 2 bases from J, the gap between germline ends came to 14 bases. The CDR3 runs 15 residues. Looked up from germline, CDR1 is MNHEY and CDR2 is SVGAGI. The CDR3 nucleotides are TGTGCCAGCAGGGGGAGGCAGCTCGCTGGAAACACCATATATTTT. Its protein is CASRGRQLAGNTIYF.

The CDR3 region is CASRGLAGVYNEQFF. The CDR3 DNA reads TGTGCCAGCAGGGGACTAGCGGGTGTTTACAATGAGCAGTTCTTC. The genes are TRBV27 and TRBJ2-1; 12 bases map to TRBD2. The ends lost 6 bases at V and 4 bases at J; junction bases unmatched: 4. The CDR3 is made up of 15 amino acids. The germline CDR1 and CDR2 sequences are MNHEY and SMNVEV (reference sequence).

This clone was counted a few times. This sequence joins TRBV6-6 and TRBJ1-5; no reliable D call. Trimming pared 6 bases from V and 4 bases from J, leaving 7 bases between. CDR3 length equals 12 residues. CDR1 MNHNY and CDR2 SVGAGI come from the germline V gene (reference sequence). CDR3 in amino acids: CASSLVNQPQHF. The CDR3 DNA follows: TGTGCCAGCAGCCTCGTGAATCAGCCCCAGCATTTT.

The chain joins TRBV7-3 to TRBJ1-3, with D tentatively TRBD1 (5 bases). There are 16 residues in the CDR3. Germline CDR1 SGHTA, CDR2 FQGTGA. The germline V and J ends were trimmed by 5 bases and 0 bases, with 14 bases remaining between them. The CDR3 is CASSPGTTVSGNTIYF. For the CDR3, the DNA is TGTGCCAGCAGCCCAGGGACCACAGTCTCTGGAAACACCATATATTTT. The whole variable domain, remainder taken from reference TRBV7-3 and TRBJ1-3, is GAGVSQTPSNKVTEKGKYVELRCDPISGHTALYWYRQSLGQGPEFLIYFQGTGAADDSGLPNDRFFAVRPEGSVSTLKIQRTERGDSAVYLCASSPGTTVSGNTIYFGEGSWLTVV.

CDR3 sequence reads: CASSVGPGQGHEKLFF. CDR3 bases: TGTGCCAGCAGCGTCGGACCTGGACAGGGGCATGAAAAACTGTTTTTT. The chain uses TRBV9 and TRBJ1-4; 9 positions agree with TRBD1. This CDR3 is 16 amino acids long. CDR1 and CDR2 from the germline V gene are SGDLS and YYNGEE. Trimming removed 2 bases from V and 6 bases from J; junction bases left unmatched: 8.

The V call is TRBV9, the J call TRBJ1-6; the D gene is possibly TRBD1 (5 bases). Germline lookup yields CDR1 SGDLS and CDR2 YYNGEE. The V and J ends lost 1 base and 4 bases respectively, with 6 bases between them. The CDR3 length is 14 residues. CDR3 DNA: TGTGCCAGCAGCGTAAGGGGTTATAATTCACCCCTCCACTTT. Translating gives CASSVRGYNSPLHF.

The CDR3 DNA reads TGCGCCAGCAGCTTGGCCTTGGGACAGACCTACGAGCAGTACTTC. This encodes CASSLALGQTYEQYF. This chain uses TRBV5-1 with TRBJ2-7; the match to TRBD1 covers 7 bases. V lost 0 bases, J lost 2 bases, and 5 bases stayed unmatched. From germline, CDR1 is SGHRS and CDR2 YFSETQ. The CDR3 covers 15 residues.